These T cell receptor beta chains were read from a single sample in a study of PD-1 blockade in classical Hodgkin lymphoma. TCRdb's table, derived via immunoSEQ multiplex PCR, lists solely in-frame clones and lacks some. This table has about 41,000 clones, around two thirds appearing once. The sample consisted of peripheral blood mononuclear cells (PBMCs), taken before the fourth cycle of nivolumab. The receptors stem from a human donor with classical Hodgkin lymphoma. The CDR3 runs from the conserved cysteine through the conserved F or W. Each record gives: clone size, V gene, D gene, J gene, CDR3 protein, CDR3 DNA. D genes are given only for firm matches. Size is omitted from some rows. Given values are once, few, many or a class for expanded clones.

>-|TRBV23-1|-|TRBJ2-1
CASVRRTGAKNEYNEQFF
TGCGCCAGCGTCCGGAGAACGGGGGCCAAAAACGAGTACAATGAGCAGTTCTTC
>-|TRBV4-3|-|TRBJ1-6
CASSQRLTWEGKSSPLHF
TGCGCCAGCAGCCAAAGATTAACTTGGGAGGGAAAAAGTTCACCCCTCCACTTT
>-|TRBV11-2|TRBD2|TRBJ2-1
CASSSDALGLPAYNEQFF
TGTGCCAGCAGCTCCGACGCGCTGGGACTACCAGCTTACAATGAGCAGTTCTTC
>-|TRBV7-9|-|TRBJ2-3
CASSLRRRAGQDTQYF
TGTGCCAGCAGCTTAAGACGGCGAGCAGGACAAGATACGCAGTATTTT
>-|TRBV9|-|TRBJ2-3
CASSVDGPPTDTQYF
TGTGCCAGCAGCGTAGATGGACCCCCCACAGATACGCAGTATTTT
>many|TRBV11-2|TRBD2|TRBJ2-3
CASSSPREGGTDTQYF
TGTGCCAGCAGCTCCCCTAGGGAGGGTGGCACAGATACGCAGTATTTT
>-|TRBV18|-|TRBJ2-5
CASSPDRRVSGETQYF
TGTGCCAGCTCACCAGACAGACGGGTCTCGGGGGAGACCCAGTACTTC
>few|TRBV4-1|-|TRBJ2-1
CASSQVNLVSYNEQFF
TGCGCCAGCAGCCAAGTCAACTTAGTATCGTACAATGAGCAGTTCTTC
>-|TRBV28|-|TRBJ1-5
CASSPDTGNSNQPQHF
TGTGCCAGCAGCCCGGATACAGGGAATAGCAATCAGCCCCAGCATTTT
>-|TRBV6-1|TRBD2|TRBJ2-1
CASSELGPLAGAPINEQFF
TGTGCCAGCAGTGAACTAGGGCCCTTAGCGGGGGCCCCTATCAATGAGCAGTTCTTC
>-|TRBV10-1|-|TRBJ1-1
CASSDASMNTEAFF
TGCGCCAGCAGTGATGCTAGTATGAACACTGAAGCTTTCTTT
>-|TRBV10-3|-|TRBJ1-2
CAIRIAVQQNYGYTF
TGTGCCATCAGAATTGCAGTACAGCAGAACTATGGCTACACCTTC
>many|TRBV7-9|TRBD2|TRBJ2-1
CASSGTSDNEQFF
TGTGCCAGCAGCGGGACTAGTGACAATGAGCAGTTCTTC
>-|TRBV5-1|-|TRBJ1-1
CASSSDMGGEAFF
TGCGCCAGCAGCTCCGATATGGGAGGGGAAGCTTTCTTT
>-|TRBV7-6|-|TRBJ1-3
CASSLDSVSGNTIYF
TGTGCCAGCAGCTTGGACAGTGTCTCTGGAAACACCATATATTTT
>-|TRBV7-2|-|TRBJ1-2
CASSLRSGRFHYGYTF
TGTGCCAGCAGCTTAAGGTCTGGTCGTTTTCATTATGGCTACACCTTC
>-|TRBV6-1|-|TRBJ2-7
CATIGPYEQYF
TGTGCCACCATCGGACCCTACGAGCAGTACTTC
>-|TRBV7-8|TRBD1|TRBJ1-3
CASSLTNRGPGNTIYF
TGTGCCAGCAGTTTAACAAACAGGGGGCCCGGAAACACCATATATTTT
>-|TRBV7-8|-|TRBJ2-7
CASSPNTVSYEQYF
TGTGCCAGCAGCCCGAACACCGTTTCCTACGAGCAGTACTTC
>once|TRBV7-8|TRBD2|TRBJ2-5
CASSRTGLAGQETQYF
TGTGCCAGCAGTCGAACGGGACTAGCGGGGCAAGAGACCCAGTACTTC